This record covers a single T cell receptor beta chain. Its cognate antigen has yet to be identified. No much larger clonotype is one base removed from it; base qualities were not supplied. The germline V gene yields MGHDK for CDR1 and SYGVNS for CDR2. The CDR3 holds 16 amino acids from the cysteine to the phenylalanine. The CDR3 DNA has 48 bases and is translated from base 1. The V end gives up 4 bases and the J end 1 base, leaving 3 bases in the junction not matched to a gene. One collaborating source in Seattle enrolled patients while the patients were actively infected and followed the patients over time throughout the course of disease. The collaborating institutions used their own protocols to collect whole blood in K2EDTA tubes. For TCRbeta analysis, collaborators shipped samples in one of three forms: frozen whole blood, isolated PBMCs, or DNA extracted from either of those sample types. TCRbeta CDR3 regions were amplified from genomic DNA by means of the immunoSEQ Assay, a bias-controlled multiplex PCR. In the authors' own workflow: Nucleated cell counts per sample were estimated from amplification of reference gene primers within the assay. To quantify the absolute abundance of each unique TCRbeta CDR3 rearrangement, sequence reads were collapsed and filtered. Productive Simpson clonality was computed per sample as the square root of Simpson's diversity index over productive rearrangements. The source is immuneACCESS, and TCRdb retained only in-frame sequences with V and J called. Part of the clones is not carried over; for the studies checked, unresolved V genes explain less than half of this, and the remainder is unexplained. Clone size and V and J calls were adopted from that table, with D and trimming inferred from the DNA. In all, the sample holds around 310,000 clones, and around 91% of those were seen once. The top ten constitute 1% of the sample.

The sample originates from a study of blood T cell repertoires in COVID-19 (dated by TCRdb to 2018 to 2021). For the wider study: The collaborator samples originated in the United States, Italy and Spain and spanned the acute and convalescent phases of COVID-19. The samples were drawn from two sources: the first 160 participants of the ongoing ImmuneRACE study, and 1,000 to 1,500 subjects contributed by 6 global collaborators. The repertoires were made available in a free public database intended to serve as a resource for research on the immune response to SARS-CoV-2. Sample metadata almost always included a de-identified subject ID, COVID-19 status, age in years and sex. The dataset comprised deeply sampled blood TCRbeta repertoires from subjects exposed to, actively infected with, or recovered from COVID-19. The material from the prospective study consisted of cDNA or gDNA derived from T cells, B-cell-depleted T cells, or PBMCs. HLA class I and class II types, where available, came from metadata supplied by the sample provider rather than from assay-based typing. Paper-wide results and their limitations: How much clinical and demographic metadata was included differed by source and by participant, and the metadata was provided uncurated.

This TCR came from a woman aged 40 to 55 with COVID-19, enrolled during active disease. The sample comprised peripheral blood. Recombination joined TRBV25-1 with TRBJ2-5, and TRBD2 aligns with 13 junction nucleotides. The CDR3 region: CASSVRLAGGQETQYF. In nucleotides, the sequence is TGTGCCAGCAGTGTCCGACTAGCGGGGGGCCAAGAGACCCAGTACTTC.